The subject of this entry is one T cell receptor (beta chain). This specimen belongs to a study of blood T cell repertoires in COVID-19. Study details: The United States, Italy and Spain provided the acute and convalescent COVID-19 samples.

TCRdb's table, derived via immunoSEQ multiplex PCR, lists solely in-frame clones and lacks some. The data contain 200,000 to 250,000 clones, 80% to 90% of them singletons. The length of the CDR3 is 15 residues. CDR1 and CDR2 (germline): SGHNT, YYREEE (reference sequence). Trimming removed 4 bases at V and 1 base at J, with 11 bases between. The sequence derives from a woman older than 75 with acute or convalescent COVID-19. This chain links TRBV5-4 with TRBJ2-2; D perhaps matches TRBD1 (5 bases). Sequencing used peripheral blood. CDR3 region: CASSLMGQNTGELFF. CDR3 in DNA: TGTGCCAGCAGCCTGATGGGGCAGAACACCGGGGAGCTGTTTTTT.